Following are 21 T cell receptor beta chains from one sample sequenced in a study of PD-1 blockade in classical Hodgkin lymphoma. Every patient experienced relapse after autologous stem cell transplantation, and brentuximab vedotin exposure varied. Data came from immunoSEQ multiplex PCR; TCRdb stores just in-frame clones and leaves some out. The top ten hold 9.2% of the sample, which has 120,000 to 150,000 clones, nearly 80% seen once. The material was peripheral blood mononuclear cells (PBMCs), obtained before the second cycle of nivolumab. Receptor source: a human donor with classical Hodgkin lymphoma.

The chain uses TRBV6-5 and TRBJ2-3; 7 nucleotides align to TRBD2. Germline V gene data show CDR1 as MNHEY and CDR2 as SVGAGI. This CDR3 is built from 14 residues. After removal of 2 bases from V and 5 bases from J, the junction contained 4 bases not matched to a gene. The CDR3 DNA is TGTGCCAGCAGTTACGGGTTAGCGGGAGATACGCAGTATTTT. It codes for CASSYGLAGDTQYF.

The CDR3 loop is CASSPRRGLVNSPLHF. As DNA, the CDR3 is TGTGCCAGCAGCCCTAGGAGGGGGCTTGTTAATTCACCCCTCCACTTT. This chain connects TRBV7-2 to TRBJ1-6, with 7 nucleotides matching TRBD1. This CDR3 is 16 amino acids long. With 5 bases clipped from V and 6 bases from J, the junction kept 10 bases outside the gene matches. Germline V gives CDR1 SGHTA, CDR2 FQGNSA.

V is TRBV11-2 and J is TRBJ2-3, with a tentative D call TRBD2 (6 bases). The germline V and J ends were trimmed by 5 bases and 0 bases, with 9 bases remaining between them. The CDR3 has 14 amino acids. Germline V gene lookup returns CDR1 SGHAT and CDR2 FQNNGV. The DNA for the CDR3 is TGTGCCAGCAGCATTCTAGCGAGCACAGATACGCAGTATTTT. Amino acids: CASSILASTDTQYF.

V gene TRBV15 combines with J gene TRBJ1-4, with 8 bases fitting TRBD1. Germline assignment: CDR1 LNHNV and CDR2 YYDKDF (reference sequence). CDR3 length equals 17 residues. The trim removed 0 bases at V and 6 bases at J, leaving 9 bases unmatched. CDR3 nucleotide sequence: TGTGCCACCAGCAGAGATGGTCGGGGACAGGATGATGAAAAACTGTTTTTT. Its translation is CATSRDGRGQDDEKLFF.

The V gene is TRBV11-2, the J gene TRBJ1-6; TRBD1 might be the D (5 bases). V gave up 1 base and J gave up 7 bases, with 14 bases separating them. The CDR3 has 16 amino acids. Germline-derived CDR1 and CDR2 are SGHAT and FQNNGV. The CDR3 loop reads CASSLGAQGSNSPLHF. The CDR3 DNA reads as TGTGCCAGCAGCTTAGGAGCTCAGGGCTCAAATTCACCCCTCCACTTT.

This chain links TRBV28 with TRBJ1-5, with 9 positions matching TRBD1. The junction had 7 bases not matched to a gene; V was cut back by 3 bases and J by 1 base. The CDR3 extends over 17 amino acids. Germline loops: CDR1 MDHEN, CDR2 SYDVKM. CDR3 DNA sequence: TGTGCCAGCAGTTTCCCGGACAGGGGCGAGAGCAATCAGCCCCAGCATTTT. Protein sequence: CASSFPDRGESNQPQHF.

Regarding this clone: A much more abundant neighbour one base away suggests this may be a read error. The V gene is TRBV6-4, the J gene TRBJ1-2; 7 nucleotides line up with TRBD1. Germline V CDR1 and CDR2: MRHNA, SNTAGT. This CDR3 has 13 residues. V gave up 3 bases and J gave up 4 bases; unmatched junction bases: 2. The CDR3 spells CASSEQGSYGYTF. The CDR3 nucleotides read TGTGCCAGCAGTGAACAGGGGTCCTATGGCTACACCTTC.

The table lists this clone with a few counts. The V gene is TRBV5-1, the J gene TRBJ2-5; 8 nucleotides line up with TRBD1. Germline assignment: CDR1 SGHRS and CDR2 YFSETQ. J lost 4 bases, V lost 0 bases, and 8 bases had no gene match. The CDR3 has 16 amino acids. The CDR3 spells CASSLEHTGGRETQYF. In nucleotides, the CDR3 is TGCGCCAGCAGCTTGGAACATACAGGGGGAAGAGAGACCCAGTACTTC.

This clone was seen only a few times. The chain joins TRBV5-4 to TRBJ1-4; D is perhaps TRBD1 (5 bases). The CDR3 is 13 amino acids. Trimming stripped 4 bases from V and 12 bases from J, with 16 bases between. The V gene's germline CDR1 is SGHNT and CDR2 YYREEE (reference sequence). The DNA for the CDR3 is TGTGCCAGCAGCACAGACAGCGCAGGAGAACTGTTTTTT. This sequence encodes CASSTDSAGELFF.

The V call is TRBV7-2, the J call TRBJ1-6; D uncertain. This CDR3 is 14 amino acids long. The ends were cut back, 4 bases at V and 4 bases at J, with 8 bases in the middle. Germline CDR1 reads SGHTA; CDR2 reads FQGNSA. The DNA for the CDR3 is TGTGCCAGCAGCTCCGGACGGTATAATTCACCCCTCCACTTT. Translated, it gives CASSSGRYNSPLHF.

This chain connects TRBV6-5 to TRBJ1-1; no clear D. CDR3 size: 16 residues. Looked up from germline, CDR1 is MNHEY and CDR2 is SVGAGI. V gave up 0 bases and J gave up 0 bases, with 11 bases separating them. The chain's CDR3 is CASSYSSGVVNTEAFF. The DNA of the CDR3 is TGTGCCAGCAGTTACTCGTCCGGGGTGGTGAACACTGAAGCTTTCTTT.

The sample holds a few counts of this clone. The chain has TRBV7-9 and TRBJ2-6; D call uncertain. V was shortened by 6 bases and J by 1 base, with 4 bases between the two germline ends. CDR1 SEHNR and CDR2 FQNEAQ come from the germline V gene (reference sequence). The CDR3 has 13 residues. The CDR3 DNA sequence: TGTGCCAGCAGGATTTCTGGGGCCAACGTCCTGACTTTC. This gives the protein CASRISGANVLTF.

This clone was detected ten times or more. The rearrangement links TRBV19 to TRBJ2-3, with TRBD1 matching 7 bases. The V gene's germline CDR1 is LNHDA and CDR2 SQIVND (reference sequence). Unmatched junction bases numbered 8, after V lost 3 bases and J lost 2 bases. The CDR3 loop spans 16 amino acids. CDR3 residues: CASSINRGSSTDTQYF. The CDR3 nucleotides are TGTGCCAGTAGTATCAACAGGGGATCCTCCACAGATACGCAGTATTTT. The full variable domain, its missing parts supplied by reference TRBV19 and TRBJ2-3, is DGGITQSPKYLFRKEGQNVTLSCEQNLNHDAMYWYRQDPGQGLRLIYYSQIVNDFQKGDIAEGYSVSREKKESFPLTVTSAQKNPTAFYLCASSINRGSSTDTQYFGPGTRLTVL.

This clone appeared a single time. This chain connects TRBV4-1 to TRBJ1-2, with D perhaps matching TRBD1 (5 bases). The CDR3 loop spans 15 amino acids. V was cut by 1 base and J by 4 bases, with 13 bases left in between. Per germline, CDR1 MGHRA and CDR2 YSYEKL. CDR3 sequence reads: CASSQARQGPYGYTF. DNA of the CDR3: TGCGCCAGCAGCCAAGCTCGGCAGGGTCCCTATGGCTACACCTTC.

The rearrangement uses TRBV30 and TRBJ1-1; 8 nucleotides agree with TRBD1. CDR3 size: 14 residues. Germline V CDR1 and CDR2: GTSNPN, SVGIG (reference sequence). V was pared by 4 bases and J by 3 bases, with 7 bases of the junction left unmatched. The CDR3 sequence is CAWIQDRADTEAFF. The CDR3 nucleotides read TGTGCCTGGATTCAGGACAGGGCGGACACTGAAGCTTTCTTT.

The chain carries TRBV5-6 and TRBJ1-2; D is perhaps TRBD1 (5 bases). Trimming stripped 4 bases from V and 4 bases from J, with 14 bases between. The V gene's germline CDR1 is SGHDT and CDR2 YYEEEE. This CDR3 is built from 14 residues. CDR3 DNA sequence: TGTGCCAGCAGCCCGAAGACGAGGGGCTATGGCTACACCTTC. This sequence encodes CASSPKTRGYGYTF.

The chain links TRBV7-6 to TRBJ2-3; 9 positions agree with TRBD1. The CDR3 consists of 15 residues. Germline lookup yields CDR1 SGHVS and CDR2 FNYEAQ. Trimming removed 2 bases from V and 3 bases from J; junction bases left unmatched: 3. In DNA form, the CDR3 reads TGTGCCAGCAGCTTAACGGGGACAGGGACAGATACGCAGTATTTT. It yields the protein CASSLTGTGTDTQYF. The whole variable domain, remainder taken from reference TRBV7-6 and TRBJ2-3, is GAGVSQSPRYKVTKRGQDVALRCDPISGHVSLYWYRQALGQGPEFLTYFNYEAQQDKSGLPNDRFSAERPEGSISTLTIQRTEQRDSAMYRCASSLTGTGTDTQYFGPGTRLTVL.

CDR3: CASSSPGLSYEQYF. DNA of the CDR3: TGTGCCAGCAGTTCCCCGGGGCTGTCCTACGAGCAGTACTTC. The chain links TRBV6-5 to TRBJ2-7; D tentatively fits TRBD1 or TRBD2 (5 bases each). V was shortened by 4 bases and J by 1 base, with 11 bases between the two germline ends. Germline lookup yields CDR1 MNHEY and CDR2 SVGAGI. There are 14 residues in the CDR3.

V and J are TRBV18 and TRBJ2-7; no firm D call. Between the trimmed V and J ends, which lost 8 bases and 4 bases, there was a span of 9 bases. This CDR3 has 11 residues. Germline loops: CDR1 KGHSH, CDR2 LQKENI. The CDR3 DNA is TGTGCCAGCCGCGACTTATACGAGCAGTACTTC. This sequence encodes CASRDLYEQYF.

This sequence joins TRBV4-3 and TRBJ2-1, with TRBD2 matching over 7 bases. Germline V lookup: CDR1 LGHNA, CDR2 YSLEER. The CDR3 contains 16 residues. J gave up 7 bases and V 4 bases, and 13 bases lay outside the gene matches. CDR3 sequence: CASSRSLADSGNEQFF. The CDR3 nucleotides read TGCGCCAGCAGCCGCAGTCTAGCGGACTCGGGGAATGAGCAGTTCTTC.

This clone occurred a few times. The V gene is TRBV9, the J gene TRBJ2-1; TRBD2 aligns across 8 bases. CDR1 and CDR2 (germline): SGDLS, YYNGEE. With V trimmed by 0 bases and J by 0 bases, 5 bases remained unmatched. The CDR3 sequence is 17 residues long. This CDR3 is CASSVGVGRGSYNEQFF. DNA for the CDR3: TGTGCCAGCAGCGTAGGGGTCGGGAGGGGCTCCTACAATGAGCAGTTCTTC.